The subject of this entry is one T cell receptor beta chain. The data were obtained in a study of technical replicates of blood from a few donors. This CDR3 is built from 14 residues. Per germline, CDR1 SQVTM and CDR2 ANQGSEA. The junction had 1 base not matched to a gene; V was cut back by 5 bases and J by 0 bases. Using immunoSEQ multiplex PCR, the repertoire was profiled, and TCRdb retains in-frame clones only, with some absent. The sample gives around 89,000 clones, 85% to 95% of which show up once; 0.24% is in the top ten. The specimen sequenced was T cells isolated from PBMCs. The chain uses TRBV29-1 and TRBJ2-3, with 11 bases identical to TRBD2. The receptor was isolated from a human donor in good health. The CDR3 bases are TGCAGCGTTTGGACTAGCGGGAGCACAGATACGCAGTATTTT. Translation: CSVWTSGSTDTQYF.